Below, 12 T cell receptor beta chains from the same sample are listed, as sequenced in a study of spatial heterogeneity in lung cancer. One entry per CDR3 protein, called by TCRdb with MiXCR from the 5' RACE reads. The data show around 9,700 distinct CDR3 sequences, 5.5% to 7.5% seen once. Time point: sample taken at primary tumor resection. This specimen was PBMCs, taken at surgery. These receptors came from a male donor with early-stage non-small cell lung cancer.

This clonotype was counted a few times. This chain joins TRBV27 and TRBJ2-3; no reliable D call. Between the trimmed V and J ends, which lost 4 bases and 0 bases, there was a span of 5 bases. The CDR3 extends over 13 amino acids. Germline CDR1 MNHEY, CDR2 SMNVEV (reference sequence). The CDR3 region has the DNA TGTGCCAGCAGTTCAACTAGCACAGATACGCAGTATTTT. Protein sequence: CASSSTSTDTQYF.

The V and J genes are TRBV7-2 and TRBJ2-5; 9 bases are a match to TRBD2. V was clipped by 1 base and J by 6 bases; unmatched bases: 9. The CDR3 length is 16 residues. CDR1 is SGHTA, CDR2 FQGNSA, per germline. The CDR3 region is CASSLDSGGLGKTQYF. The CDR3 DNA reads TGTGCCAGCAGCTTAGATAGCGGGGGTTTGGGGAAGACCCAGTACTTC.

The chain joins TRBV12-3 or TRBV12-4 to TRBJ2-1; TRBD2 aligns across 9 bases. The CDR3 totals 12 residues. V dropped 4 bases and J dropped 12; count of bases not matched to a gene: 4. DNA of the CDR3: TGTGCCAGCAGTTCTAGCGGGGCAGGGCAGTTCTTC. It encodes CASSSSGAGQFF.

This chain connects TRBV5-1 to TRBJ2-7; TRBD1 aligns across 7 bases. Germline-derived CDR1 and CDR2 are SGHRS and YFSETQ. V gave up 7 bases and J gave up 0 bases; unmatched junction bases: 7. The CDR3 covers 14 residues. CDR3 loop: CASAPGQPSYEQYF. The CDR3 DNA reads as TGCGCCAGCGCTCCGGGACAGCCCTCCTACGAGCAGTACTTC.

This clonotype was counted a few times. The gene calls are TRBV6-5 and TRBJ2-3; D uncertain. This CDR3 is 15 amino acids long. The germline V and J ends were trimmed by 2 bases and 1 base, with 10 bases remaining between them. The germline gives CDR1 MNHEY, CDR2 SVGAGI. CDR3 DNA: TGTGCCAGCAGTTACCGTCGGGTCGGCACAGATACGCAGTATTTT. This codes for CASSYRRVGTDTQYF.

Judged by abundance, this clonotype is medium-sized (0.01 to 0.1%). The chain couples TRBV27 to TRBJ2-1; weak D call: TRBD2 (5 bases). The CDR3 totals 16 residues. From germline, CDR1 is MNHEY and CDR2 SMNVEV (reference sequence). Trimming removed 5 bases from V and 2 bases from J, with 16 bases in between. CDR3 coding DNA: TGTGCCAGCAGTACCCGGACTCGGTTCCCCTACAATGAGCAGTTCTTC. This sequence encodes CASSTRTRFPYNEQFF.

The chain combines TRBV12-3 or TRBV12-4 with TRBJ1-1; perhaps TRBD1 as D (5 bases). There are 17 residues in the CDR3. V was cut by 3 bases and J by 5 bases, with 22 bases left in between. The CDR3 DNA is TGTGCCAGCAGTTTTGAATTGGGGGGTGTAGGACTGACTGAAGCTTTCTTT. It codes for CASSFELGGVGLTEAFF.

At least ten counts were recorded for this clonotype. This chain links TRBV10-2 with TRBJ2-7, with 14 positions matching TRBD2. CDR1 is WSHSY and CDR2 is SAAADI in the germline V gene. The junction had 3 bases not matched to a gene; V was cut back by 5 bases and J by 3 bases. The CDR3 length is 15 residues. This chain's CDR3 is CASSKGTSGSYEQYF. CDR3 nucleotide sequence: TGCGCCAGCAGTAAAGGGACTAGCGGGAGCTACGAGCAGTACTTC.

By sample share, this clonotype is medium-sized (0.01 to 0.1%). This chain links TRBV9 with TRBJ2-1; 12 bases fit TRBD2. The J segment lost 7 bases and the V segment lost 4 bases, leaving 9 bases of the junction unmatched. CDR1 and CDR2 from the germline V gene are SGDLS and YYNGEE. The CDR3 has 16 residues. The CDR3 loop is CASSPLTSGGRNEQFF. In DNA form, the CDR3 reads TGTGCCAGCAGCCCCCTGACTAGCGGGGGACGGAATGAGCAGTTCTTC.

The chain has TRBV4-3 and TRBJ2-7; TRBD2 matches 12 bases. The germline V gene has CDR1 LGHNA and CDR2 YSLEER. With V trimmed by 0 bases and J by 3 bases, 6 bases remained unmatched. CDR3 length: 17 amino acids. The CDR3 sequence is CASSQDLLTSGGYEQYF. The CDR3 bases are TGCGCCAGCAGCCAAGATCTTCTGACTAGCGGGGGCTACGAGCAGTACTTC.

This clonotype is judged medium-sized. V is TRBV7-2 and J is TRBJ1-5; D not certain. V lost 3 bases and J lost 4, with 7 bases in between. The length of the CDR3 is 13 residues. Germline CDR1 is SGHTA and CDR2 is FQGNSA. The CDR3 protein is CASSLDGNQPQHF. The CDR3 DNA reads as TGTGCCAGCAGCTTGGACGGGAATCAGCCCCAGCATTTT.

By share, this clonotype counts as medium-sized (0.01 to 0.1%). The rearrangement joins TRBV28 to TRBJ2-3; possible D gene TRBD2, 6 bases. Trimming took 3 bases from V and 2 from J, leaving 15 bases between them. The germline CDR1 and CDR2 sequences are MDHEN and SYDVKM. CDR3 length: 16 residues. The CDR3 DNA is TGTGCCAGCAGTTTTGGGGGGAGGCCCTACACAGATACGCAGTATTTT. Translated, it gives CASSFGGRPYTDTQYF.